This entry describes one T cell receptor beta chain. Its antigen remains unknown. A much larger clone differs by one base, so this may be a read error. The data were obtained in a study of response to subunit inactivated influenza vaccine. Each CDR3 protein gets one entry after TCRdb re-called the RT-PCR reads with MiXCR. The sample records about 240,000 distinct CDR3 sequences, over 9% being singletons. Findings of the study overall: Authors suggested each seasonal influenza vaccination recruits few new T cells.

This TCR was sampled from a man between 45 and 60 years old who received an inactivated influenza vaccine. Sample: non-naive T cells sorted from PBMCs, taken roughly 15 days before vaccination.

The CDR3 region is CASSPGTDNSPLHF. CDR3 bases: TGTGCCAGCAGCCCCGGGACAGATAATTCACCCCTCCACTTT. V usage is TRBV28 and J usage is TRBJ1-6, with 7 bases that match TRBD1. V lost 6 bases and J lost 5; bases outside the gene matches: 4. The CDR3 extends over 14 amino acids. Germline CDR1 MDHEN, CDR2 SYDVKM.